This T cell receptor (beta chain) was observed in a study of blood T cell repertoires in COVID-19. Using immunoSEQ multiplex PCR, the repertoire was profiled, and TCRdb retains in-frame clones only, with some absent. The table has over 95,000 clones, less than 85% seen once. Germline V CDR1 and CDR2: MNHEY, SVGEGT. Trimming cost V 5 bases and J 6 bases; bases outside gene matches: 9. CDR3 length: 16 amino acids. This receptor was identified in a woman older than 75 with active or convalescent COVID-19. The V gene is TRBV6-2 or TRBV6-3, the J gene TRBJ2-1; TRBD2 aligns across 11 bases. What was sequenced was peripheral blood. CDR3 protein: CASSRTTTSGTNEQFF. The CDR3 DNA reads as TGTGCCAGCAGTCGCACCACGACTAGCGGGACCAATGAGCAGTTCTTC.